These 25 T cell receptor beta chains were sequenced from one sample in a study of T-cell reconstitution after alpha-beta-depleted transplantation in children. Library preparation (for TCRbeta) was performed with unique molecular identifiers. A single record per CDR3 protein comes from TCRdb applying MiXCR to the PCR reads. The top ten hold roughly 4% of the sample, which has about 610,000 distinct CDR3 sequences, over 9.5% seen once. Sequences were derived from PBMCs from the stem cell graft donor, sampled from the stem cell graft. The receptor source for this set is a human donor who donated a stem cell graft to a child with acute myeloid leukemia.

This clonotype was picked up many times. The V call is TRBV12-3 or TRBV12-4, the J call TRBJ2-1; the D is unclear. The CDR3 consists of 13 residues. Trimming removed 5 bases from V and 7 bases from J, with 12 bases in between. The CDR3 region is CASSPPPTNEQFF. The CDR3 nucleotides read TGTGCCAGCAGTCCCCCGCCCACGAATGAGCAGTTCTTC.

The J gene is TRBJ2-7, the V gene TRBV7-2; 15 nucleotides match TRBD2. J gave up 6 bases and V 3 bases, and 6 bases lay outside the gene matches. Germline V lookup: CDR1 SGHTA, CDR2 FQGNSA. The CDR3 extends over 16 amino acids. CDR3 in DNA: TGTGCCAGCAGCTTGGAGCCGGGACTAGCGGGGGGCGAGCAGTACTTC. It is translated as CASSLEPGLAGGEQYF.

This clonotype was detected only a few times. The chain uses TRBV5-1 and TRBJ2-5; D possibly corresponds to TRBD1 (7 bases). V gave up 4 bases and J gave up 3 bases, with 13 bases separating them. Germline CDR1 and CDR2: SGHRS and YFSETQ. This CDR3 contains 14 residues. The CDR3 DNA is TGCGCCAGCAGCGCGGGACAGCCGAAAGAGACCCAGTACTTC. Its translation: CASSAGQPKETQYF.

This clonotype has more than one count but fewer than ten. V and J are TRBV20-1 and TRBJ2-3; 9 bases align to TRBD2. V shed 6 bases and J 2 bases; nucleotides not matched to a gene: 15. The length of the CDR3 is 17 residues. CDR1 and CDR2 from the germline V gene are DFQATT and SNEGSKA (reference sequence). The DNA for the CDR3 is TGCAGTGCAATGAAGCTCCTTTTAGCGGGAGCCACAGATACGCAGTATTTT. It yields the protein CSAMKLLLAGATDTQYF.

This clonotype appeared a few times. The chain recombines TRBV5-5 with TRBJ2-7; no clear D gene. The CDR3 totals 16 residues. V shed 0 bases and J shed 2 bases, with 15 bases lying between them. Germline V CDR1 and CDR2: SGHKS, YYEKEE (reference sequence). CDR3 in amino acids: CASSLGVVARTYEQYF. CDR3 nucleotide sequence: TGTGCCAGCAGCTTGGGGGTGGTAGCCAGGACCTACGAGCAGTACTTC.

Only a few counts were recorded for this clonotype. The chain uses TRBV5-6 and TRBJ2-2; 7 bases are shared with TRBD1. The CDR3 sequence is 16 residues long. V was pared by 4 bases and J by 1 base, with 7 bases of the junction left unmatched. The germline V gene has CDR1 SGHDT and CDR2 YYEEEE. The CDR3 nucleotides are TGTGCCAGCAGCATAAGAAGGACAGGGAACACCGGGGAGCTGTTTTTT. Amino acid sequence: CASSIRRTGNTGELFF.

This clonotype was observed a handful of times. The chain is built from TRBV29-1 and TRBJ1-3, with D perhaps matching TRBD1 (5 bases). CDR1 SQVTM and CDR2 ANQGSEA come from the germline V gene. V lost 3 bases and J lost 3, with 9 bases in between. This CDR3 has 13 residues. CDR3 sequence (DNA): TGCAGCGTTGAGGGCCAGGGTGGAAACACCATATATTTT. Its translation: CSVEGQGGNTIYF.

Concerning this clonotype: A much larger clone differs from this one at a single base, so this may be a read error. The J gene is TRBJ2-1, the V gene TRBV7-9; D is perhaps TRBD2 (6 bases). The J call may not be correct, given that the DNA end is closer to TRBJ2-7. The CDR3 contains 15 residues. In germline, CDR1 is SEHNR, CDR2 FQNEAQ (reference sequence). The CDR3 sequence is CASSLEGTSYNEQYF. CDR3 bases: TGTGCCAGCAGCTTAGAGGGGACTTCCTACAATGAGCAGTACTTC.

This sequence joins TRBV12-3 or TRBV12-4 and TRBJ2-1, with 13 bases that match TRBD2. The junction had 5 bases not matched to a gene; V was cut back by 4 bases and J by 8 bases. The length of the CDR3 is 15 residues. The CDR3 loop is CASSWTSGSVHEQFF. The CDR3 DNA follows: TGTGCCAGCAGTTGGACTAGCGGGAGTGTCCATGAGCAGTTCTTC.

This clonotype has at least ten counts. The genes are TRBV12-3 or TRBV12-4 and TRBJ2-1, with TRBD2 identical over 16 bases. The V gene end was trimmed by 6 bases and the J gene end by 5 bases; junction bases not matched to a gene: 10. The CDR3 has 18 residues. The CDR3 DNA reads TGTGCCAGCAGGCAGGGGACTAGCGGGAGGGTAATTGACAATGAGCAGTTCTTC. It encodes CASRQGTSGRVIDNEQFF.

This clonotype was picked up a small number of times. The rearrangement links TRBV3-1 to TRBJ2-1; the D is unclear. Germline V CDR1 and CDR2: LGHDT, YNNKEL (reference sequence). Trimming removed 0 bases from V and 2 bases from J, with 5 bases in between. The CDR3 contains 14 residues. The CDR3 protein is CASSQDEPYNEQFF. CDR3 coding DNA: TGTGCCAGCAGCCAAGATGAACCCTACAATGAGCAGTTCTTC.

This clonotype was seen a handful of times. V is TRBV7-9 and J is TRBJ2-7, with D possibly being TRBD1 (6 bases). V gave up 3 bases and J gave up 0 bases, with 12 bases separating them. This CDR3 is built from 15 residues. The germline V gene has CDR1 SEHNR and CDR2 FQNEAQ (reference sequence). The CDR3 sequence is CASSFLGQSSYEQYF. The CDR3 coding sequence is TGTGCCAGCAGCTTTTTGGGACAAAGCTCCTACGAGCAGTACTTC. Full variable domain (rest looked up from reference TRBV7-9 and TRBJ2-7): DTGVSQNPRHKITKRGQNVTFRCDPISEHNRLYWYRQTLGQGPEFLTYFQNEAQLEKSRLLSDRFSAERPKGSFSTLEIQRTEQGDSAMYLCASSFLGQSSYEQYFGPGTRLTVT.

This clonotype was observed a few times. The CDR3 DNA sequence: TGTGCCAGCAGTCTAAATAGACTAGACAGACGCCTCGAGCAGTACTTC. As protein: CASSLNRLDRRLEQYF. The chain uses TRBV28 and TRBJ2-7; D possibly corresponds to TRBD2 (6 bases). Trimming took 5 bases from V and 6 from J, leaving 23 bases between them. The CDR3 is 16 residues long. Germline-derived CDR1 and CDR2 are MDHEN and SYDVKM.

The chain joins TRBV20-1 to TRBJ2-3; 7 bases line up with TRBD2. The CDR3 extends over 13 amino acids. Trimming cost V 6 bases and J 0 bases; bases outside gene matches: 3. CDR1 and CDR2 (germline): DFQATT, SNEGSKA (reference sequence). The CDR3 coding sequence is TGCAGTGCCCGGGAGGTTAGCACAGATACGCAGTATTTT. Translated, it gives CSAREVSTDTQYF.

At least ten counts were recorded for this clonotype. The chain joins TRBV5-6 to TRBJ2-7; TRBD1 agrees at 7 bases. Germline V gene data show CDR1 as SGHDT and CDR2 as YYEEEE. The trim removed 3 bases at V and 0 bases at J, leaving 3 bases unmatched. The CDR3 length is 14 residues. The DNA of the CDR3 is TGTGCCAGCAGCTCCGGGACAGTCTCCTACGAGCAGTACTTC. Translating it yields CASSSGTVSYEQYF.

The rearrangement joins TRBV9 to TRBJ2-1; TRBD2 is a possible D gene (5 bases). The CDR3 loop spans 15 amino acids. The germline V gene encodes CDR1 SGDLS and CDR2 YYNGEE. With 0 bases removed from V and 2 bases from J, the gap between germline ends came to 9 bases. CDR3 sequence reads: CASSVEWTPYNEQFF. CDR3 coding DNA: TGTGCCAGCAGCGTAGAGTGGACTCCCTACAATGAGCAGTTCTTC.

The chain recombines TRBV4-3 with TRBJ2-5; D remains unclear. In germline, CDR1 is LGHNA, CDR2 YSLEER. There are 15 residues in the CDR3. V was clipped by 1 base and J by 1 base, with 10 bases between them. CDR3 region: CASSQGYASQETQYF. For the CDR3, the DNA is TGCGCCAGCAGCCAAGGATACGCTTCCCAAGAGACCCAGTACTTC.

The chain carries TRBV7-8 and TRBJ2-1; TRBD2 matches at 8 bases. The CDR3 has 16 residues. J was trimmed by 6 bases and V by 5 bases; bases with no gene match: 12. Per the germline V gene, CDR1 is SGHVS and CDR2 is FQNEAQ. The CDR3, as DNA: TGTGCCAGCAGCCCCAAGGGCGGACTAGCTTCCAATGAGCAGTTCTTC. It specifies CASSPKGGLASNEQFF.

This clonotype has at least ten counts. CDR3 nucleotides: TGTGCCAGCAGCCTCCCAGCGGCAGTGGTCAATGAGCAGTTCTTC. It yields the protein CASSLPAAVVNEQFF. The V call is TRBV7-9, the J call TRBJ2-1; maybe TRBD2 (5 bases). The V end lost 5 bases, the J end lost 6 bases, and 17 bases lay between the germline ends. Germline lookup yields CDR1 SEHNR and CDR2 FQNEAQ (reference sequence). CDR3 size: 15 residues.

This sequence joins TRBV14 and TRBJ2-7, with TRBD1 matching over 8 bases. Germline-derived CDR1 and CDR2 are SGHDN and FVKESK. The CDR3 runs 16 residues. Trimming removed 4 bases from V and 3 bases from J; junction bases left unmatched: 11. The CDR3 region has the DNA TGTGCCAGCAGCCCCGGACAGGGCATTGTTCGCTACGAGCAGTACTTC. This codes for CASSPGQGIVRYEQYF.

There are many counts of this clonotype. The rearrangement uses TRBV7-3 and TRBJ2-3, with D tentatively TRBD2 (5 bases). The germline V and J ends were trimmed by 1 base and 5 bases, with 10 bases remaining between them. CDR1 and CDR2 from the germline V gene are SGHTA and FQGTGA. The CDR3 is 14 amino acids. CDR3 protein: CASSLIASVDTQYF. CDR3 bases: TGTGCCAGCAGCTTAATAGCGTCCGTAGATACGCAGTATTTT.

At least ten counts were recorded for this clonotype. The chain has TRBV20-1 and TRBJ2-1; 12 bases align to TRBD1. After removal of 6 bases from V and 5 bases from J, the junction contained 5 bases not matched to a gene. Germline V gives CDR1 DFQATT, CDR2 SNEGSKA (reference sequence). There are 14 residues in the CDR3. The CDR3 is CSATGTGGHNEQFF. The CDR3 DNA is TGCAGTGCCACCGGGACAGGGGGCCACAATGAGCAGTTCTTC.

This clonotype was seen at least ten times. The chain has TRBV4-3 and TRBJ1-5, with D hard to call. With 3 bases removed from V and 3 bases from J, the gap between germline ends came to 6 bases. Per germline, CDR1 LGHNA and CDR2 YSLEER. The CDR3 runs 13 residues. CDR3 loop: CASSQGVNQPQHF. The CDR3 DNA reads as TGCGCCAGCAGCCAGGGTGTCAATCAGCCCCAGCATTTT.

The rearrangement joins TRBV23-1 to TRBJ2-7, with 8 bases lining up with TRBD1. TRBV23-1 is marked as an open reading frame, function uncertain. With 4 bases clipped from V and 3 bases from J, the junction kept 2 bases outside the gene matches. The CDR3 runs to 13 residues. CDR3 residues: CASSPRGLYEQYF. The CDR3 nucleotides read TGCGCCAGCAGTCCCAGGGGGCTCTACGAGCAGTACTTC.

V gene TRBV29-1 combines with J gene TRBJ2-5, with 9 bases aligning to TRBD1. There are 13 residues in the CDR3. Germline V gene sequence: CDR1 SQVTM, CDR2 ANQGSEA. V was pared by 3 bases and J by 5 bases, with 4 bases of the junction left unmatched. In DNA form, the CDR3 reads TGCAGCGTTGATACAGGGGGCCGGGAGACCCAGTACTTC. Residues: CSVDTGGRETQYF.